The clone carrying this TCR beta chain was counted many times. Its antigen is still unknown. The sample belongs to a study of T cell repertoires in cytomegalovirus infection. Across the study: Through public TCR beta signatures, both CMV infection and matching HLA type were indicated.

MiXCR, run by TCRdb on the reads, gives a single entry per CDR3 protein. The repertoire holds 90,000 to 110,000 distinct CDR3 sequences, with under 30% as singletons. Trimming stripped 1 base from V and 0 bases from J, with 7 bases between. The CDR3 has 15 amino acids. Per germline, CDR1 KGHDR and CDR2 SFDVKD. Study conclusions and caveats: Across the ex vivo response, the dominant clonotypes were HLA-C-restricted CMV-specific TCR beta clonotypes.

This sample comprised CD8+ T cells from cultured PBMCs, obtained from culture after CMV antigen stimulation. The rearrangement joins TRBV24-1 to TRBJ2-3; the D is unclear. The sequence derives from a human donor in good health (CMV status not recorded). Some clones in this sample may be carry-over from other donors' samples. CDR3 residues: CATSDFFQSTDTQYF. The CDR3 region has the DNA TGTGCCACCAGTGATTTCTTCCAGAGCACAGATACGCAGTATTTT.